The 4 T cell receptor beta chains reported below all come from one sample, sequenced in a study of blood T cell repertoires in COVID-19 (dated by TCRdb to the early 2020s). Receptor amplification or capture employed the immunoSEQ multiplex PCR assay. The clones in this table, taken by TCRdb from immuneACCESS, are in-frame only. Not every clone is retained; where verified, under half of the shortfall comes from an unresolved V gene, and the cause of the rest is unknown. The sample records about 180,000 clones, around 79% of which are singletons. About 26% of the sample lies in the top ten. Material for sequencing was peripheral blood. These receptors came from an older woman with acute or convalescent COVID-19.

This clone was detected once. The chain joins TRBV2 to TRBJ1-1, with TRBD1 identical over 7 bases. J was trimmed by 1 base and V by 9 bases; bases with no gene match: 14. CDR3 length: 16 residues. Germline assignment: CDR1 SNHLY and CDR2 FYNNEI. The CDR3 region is CARSLLRDSTNTEAFF. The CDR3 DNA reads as TGTGCCAGATCCCTACTCCGGGACAGTACGAACACTGAAGCTTTCTTT. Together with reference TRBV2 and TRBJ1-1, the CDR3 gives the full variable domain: EPEVTQTPSHQVTQMGQEVILRCVPISNHLYFYWYRQILGQKVEFLVSFYNNEISEKSEIFDDQFSVERPDGSNFTLKIRSTKLEDSAMYFCARSLLRDSTNTEAFFGQGTRLTVV.

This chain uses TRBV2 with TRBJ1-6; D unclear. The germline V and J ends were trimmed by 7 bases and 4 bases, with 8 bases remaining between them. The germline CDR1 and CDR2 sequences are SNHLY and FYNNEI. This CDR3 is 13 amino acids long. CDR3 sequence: CASTGLYNSPLHF. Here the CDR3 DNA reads TGTGCCAGCACCGGACTGTATAATTCACCCCTCCACTTT.

The CDR3 DNA sequence: TGTGCCACCAAGGGGGCAGAAGCTGGCTCCTACAATGAGCAGTTCTTC. It translates to CATKGAEAGSYNEQFF. The genes are TRBV10-3 and TRBJ2-1, with 7 bases lining up with TRBD1. The J segment lost 0 bases and the V segment lost 10 bases, leaving 12 bases of the junction unmatched. Looked up from germline, CDR1 is ENHRY and CDR2 is SYGVKD. The CDR3 runs 16 residues.

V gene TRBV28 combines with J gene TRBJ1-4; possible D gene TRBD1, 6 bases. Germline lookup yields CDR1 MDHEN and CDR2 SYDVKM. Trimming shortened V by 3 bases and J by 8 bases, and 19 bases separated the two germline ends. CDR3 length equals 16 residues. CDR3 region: CASSFIEKTGREKLFF. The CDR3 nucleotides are TGTGCCAGCAGTTTTATAGAGAAGACAGGACGGGAAAAACTGTTTTTT.